This TCR beta chain was documented in a study of cytomegalovirus exposure and HLA in healthy donors. Study in general: Inside one of the first data releases sat some 93 million unique TCRs taken from HLA-typed donors.

General study results and limits: What a later analysis showed was that several of the most significant clusters appeared linked to common viral pathogens. Apart from CMV serostatus, no immune exposure information was available.

Comments on this clone: Its antigen is unidentified.

The PCR used 60 Vbeta and 13 Jbeta primers. Clones were read by immunoSEQ multiplex PCR, and TCRdb kept only the in-frame ones, dropping some. The sample shows roughly 100,000 clones, 74% of them seen only once. V was trimmed by 3 bases and J by 0 bases, leaving 9 bases between them. Germline V gene sequence: CDR1 SGHTA, CDR2 FQGTGA. This CDR3 has 15 residues. The chain is built from TRBV7-3 and TRBJ2-1, with D perhaps TRBD2 (5 bases). The clonotype comes from a man in his fifties in good health and CMV-seropositive. Source material: PBMCs. The CDR3: CASSFGSASYNEQFF. For the CDR3, the DNA is TGTGCCAGCAGCTTTGGGAGCGCCTCCTACAATGAGCAGTTCTTC.